This is a list of T cell receptor beta chains from one sample in a study of blood T cell repertoires in COVID-19. TCRdb's table, derived via immunoSEQ multiplex PCR, lists solely in-frame clones and lacks some. The sample holds approximately 210,000 clones; more than 70% are singletons and the top ten take 3% to 4.5%. The source material was peripheral blood. These receptors all come from a woman aged 80 or over with acute or convalescent COVID-19. CDR3s include the opening cysteine and the closing phenylalanine or tryptophan. A D gene is named only where the DNA matches it firmly. The listing skips clone size in some rows; elsewhere it reads once, few, many or a size class.

>TRBJ2-7|NA|NA|TRBV6-5
TGTGCCAGCAGTTACAGGGGGACCTACGAGCAGTACTTC
CASSYRGTYEQYF
>TRBJ2-1|NA|NA|TRBV19
TGTGCCAGTAGTTTGGGGCCTAGCTCCTACAATGAGCAGTTCTTC
CASSLGPSSYNEQFF
>TRBJ1-2|NA|NA|TRBV5-6
TGTGCCAGCAGCTTGGCCATGGCAGGCTACACCTTC
CASSLAMAGYTF
>TRBJ2-1|NA|NA|TRBV6-1
TGTGCCAGCAGTGACGGGATAACCAAGCAGTTCTTC
CASSDGITKQFF
>TRBJ1-5|few|NA|TRBV2
TGTGCCAGCAGTGAAGGGGGCTGGCAGCCCCAGCATTTT
CASSEGGWQPQHF
>TRBJ1-1|NA|TRBD1|TRBV28
TGTGCCAGCAGTTTATGGGGACAGGGCATGAACACTGAAGCTTTCTTT
CASSLWGQGMNTEAFF
>TRBJ1-3|once|NA|TRBV15
TGTGCCACCAGCAGAGATAGTAGACACCAAGTTATCTCTGGAAACACCATATATTTT
CATSRDSRHQVISGNTIYF
>TRBJ2-1|NA|NA|TRBV7-9
TGTGCCAGCAGCCCTGCGGGGAGCTCCTACAATGAGCAGTTCTTC
CASSPAGSSYNEQFF
>TRBJ1-2|NA|TRBD1|TRBV2
TGTGCCAGCAGTGAAGCAATGGGACAGGGCTCTGGCTACACCTTC
CASSEAMGQGSGYTF
>TRBJ2-7|NA|TRBD1|TRBV18
TGTGCCAGCTCACCTAGGGACAGAGGGGTCTACGAGCAGTACTTC
CASSPRDRGVYEQYF
>TRBJ1-1|few|NA|TRBV11-2
TGTGCCAGCAGCTCCCTCCGCACAACGGAAGCTTTCTTT
CASSSLRTTEAFF
>TRBJ1-2|NA|TRBD1|TRBV6-5
TGTGCCAGCAGCGTGGGGACAGGGAGGTTAGGCTACACCTTC
CASSVGTGRLGYTF
>TRBJ2-7|NA|NA|TRBV15
TGTGCCACCAGCAGAATAGGGGGGGGCCAAGGTTTCTCCTACGAGCAGTACTTC
CATSRIGGGQGFSYEQYF
>TRBJ2-1|NA|NA|TRBV5-5
TGTGCCAGCAGCCTGGAACAGGCTCGCTCCTACAATGAGCAGTTCTTC
CASSLEQARSYNEQFF
>TRBJ2-7|NA|NA|TRBV19
TGTGCCAGTAGTATAGTGGCCAGGTCCTACGAGCAGTACTTC
CASSIVARSYEQYF
>TRBJ2-3|NA|TRBD2|TRBV11-3
TGTGCCAGCAGCTTAGGCTCTGGCGGGGGGTCGACAGATACGCAGTATTTT
CASSLGSGGGSTDTQYF
>TRBJ1-2|NA|TRBD1|TRBV6-1
TGTGCCAGCAGTGAAGCAGGGGGCCCCTATGGCTACACCTTC
CASSEAGGPYGYTF
>TRBJ1-2|once|NA|TRBV5-1
TGCGCCAGCAGCTTGAATCAGGGCGTTGGCTATGGCTACACCTTC
CASSLNQGVGYGYTF
>TRBJ1-1|NA|TRBD1|TRBV7-2
TGTGCCAGCAGCCGCGCAGGGGGTGAAGCTTTCTTT
CASSRAGGEAFF
>TRBJ2-7|NA|TRBD1|TRBV5-4
TGTGCCAGCAGCTTGGAAGGGGACAGCGCCTACGAGCAGTACTTC
CASSLEGDSAYEQYF
>TRBJ2-1|NA|NA|TRBV5-4
TGTGCCAGCAGCGCAGGGACATCCCCTAATAATGAGCAGTTCTTC
CASSAGTSPNNEQFF
>TRBJ2-5|NA|TRBD2|TRBV5-4
TGTGCCAGCAGCAACCGTGAGGTACTAGCGGGCGAGACCCAGTACTTC
CASSNREVLAGETQYF